The entry below describes one T cell receptor beta chain. Study members were between roughly 18 and 100 years old and lived in around 24 US regions. Cohorts were determined from participant-reported clinical history. The study counted Cohort 3 donors as recovered given two negative PCRs, clearance, or symptom resolution. Looked up from germline, CDR1 is KGHSH and CDR2 is LQKENI. V lost 3 bases and J 4 bases, leaving 11 bases between the germline ends. The CDR3 contains 14 residues. The record originates from a study of blood T cell repertoires in COVID-19. Overall study: From T cells, B-cell-depleted T cells, or PBMCs came the material, which was cDNA or gDNA.

TCRdb's table, derived via immunoSEQ multiplex PCR, lists solely in-frame clones and lacks some. The data contain fewer than 350,000 clones, roughly 90% of them singletons. Source material: PBMCs or T cells enriched from blood (not recorded which). The sequence was collected from a man aged 60-69 years who had recovered from COVID-19. This chain uses TRBV18 with TRBJ2-3, with D perhaps matching TRBD2 (6 bases). The CDR3 coding sequence is TGTGCCAGCTCACCCCCGGCTAGCGCAGATACGCAGTATTTT. It yields the protein CASSPPASADTQYF.